The rows below give T cell receptor beta chains drawn from one sample of a study of blood T cells in healthy people across ages. Each CDR3 protein gets one entry after TCRdb re-called the 5' RACE reads with MiXCR. The profile covers 980,000 or so distinct CDR3 sequences, with roughly 52% appearing a single time and 13% taken by the ten largest. The specimen sequenced was blood. The receptors here all came from a man aged 25 to 40 in good health. The CDR3 runs from the conserved cysteine through the conserved F or W. Each record gives: clone size, J gene, D gene, V gene, CDR3 protein, CDR3 DNA. The D gene is left open where the match is weak. Expanded clones are given a class, and other clones once, few, many or no size at all.

clone_size: NA; j_call: TRBJ2-1; d_call: NA; v_call: TRBV4-1; cdr3_aa: CASSQSPSVSYNEQFF; cdr3_nt: TGCGCCAGCAGCCAATCGCCTAGCGTTTCCTACAATGAGCAGTTCTTC
clone_size: few; j_call: TRBJ2-1; d_call: NA; v_call: TRBV13; cdr3_aa: CASSLGRGQDEQFF; cdr3_nt: TGTGCCAGCAGCTTAGGCAGGGGTCAGGATGAGCAGTTCTTC
clone_size: NA; j_call: TRBJ2-5; d_call: NA; v_call: TRBV20-1; cdr3_aa: CSASGRGEQYF; cdr3_nt: TGCAGTGCTAGCGGAAGGGGTGAGCAGTACTTC
clone_size: NA; j_call: TRBJ2-1; d_call: NA; v_call: TRBV28; cdr3_aa: CASSLSRRSEQFF; cdr3_nt: TGTGCCAGCAGTTTATCGAGGCGGAGTGAGCAGTTCTTC
clone_size: NA; j_call: TRBJ2-5; d_call: TRBD2; v_call: TRBV11-3; cdr3_aa: CASSLDARGGLQTQYF; cdr3_nt: TGTGCCAGCAGCTTAGATGCTCGGGGGGGCCTACAGACCCAGTACTTC
clone_size: NA; j_call: TRBJ2-7; d_call: NA; v_call: TRBV2; cdr3_aa: CASSEREGSSYEQYF; cdr3_nt: TGCGCCAGCAGTGAGAGAGAGGGATCCTCCTACGAGCAGTACTTC
clone_size: NA; j_call: TRBJ2-7; d_call: NA; v_call: TRBV10-3; cdr3_aa: CAIGESYEQYF; cdr3_nt: TGTGCCATCGGGGAATCCTACGAGCAGTACTTC
clone_size: NA; j_call: TRBJ2-3; d_call: NA; v_call: TRBV6-2/TRBV6-3; cdr3_aa: CASSIGGGDADTQYF; cdr3_nt: TGTGCCAGCAGCATAGGGGGAGGGGACGCAGATACGCAGTATTTT
clone_size: NA; j_call: TRBJ2-1; d_call: TRBD2; v_call: TRBV4-2; cdr3_aa: CVSTSGLAGYNEQFF; cdr3_nt: TGTGTCAGCACCAGCGGACTAGCGGGATACAATGAGCAGTTCTTC
clone_size: NA; j_call: TRBJ2-7; d_call: NA; v_call: TRBV9; cdr3_aa: CASSVEAGPYYEQYF; cdr3_nt: TGTGCCAGCAGCGTAGAGGCAGGGCCTTACTACGAGCAGTACTTC
clone_size: few; j_call: TRBJ2-1; d_call: NA; v_call: TRBV12-3/TRBV12-4; cdr3_aa: CASSLRTPDSYNEQFF; cdr3_nt: TGTGCCAGCAGTTTACGGACACCTGACTCCTACAATGAGCAGTTCTTC
clone_size: once; j_call: TRBJ1-1; d_call: TRBD1; v_call: TRBV4-3; cdr3_aa: CASSQATGTGGTEAFF; cdr3_nt: TGCGCCAGCAGCCAAGCTACCGGGACAGGGGGCACTGAAGCTTTCTTT
clone_size: NA; j_call: TRBJ2-3; d_call: TRBD1; v_call: TRBV10-3; cdr3_aa: CAIRSGTGASTDTQYF; cdr3_nt: TGTGCCATCAGATCCGGGACAGGGGCTTCCACAGATACGCAGTATTTT
clone_size: NA; j_call: TRBJ1-5; d_call: NA; v_call: TRBV20-1; cdr3_aa: CSARDPFLGNSNQPQHF; cdr3_nt: TGCAGTGCTAGAGACCCATTCCTGGGAAATAGCAATCAGCCCCAGCATTTT
clone_size: many; j_call: TRBJ2-1; d_call: NA; v_call: TRBV15; cdr3_aa: CATSRDLTEYREQFF; cdr3_nt: TGTGCCACCAGCAGAGATTTGACAGAGTACAGGGAGCAGTTCTTC
clone_size: NA; j_call: TRBJ1-5; d_call: NA; v_call: TRBV27; cdr3_aa: CASSLRGEGSNQPQHF; cdr3_nt: TGTGCCAGCAGTTTGCGGGGGGAGGGCAGCAATCAGCCCCAGCATTTT
clone_size: NA; j_call: TRBJ1-5; d_call: NA; v_call: TRBV20-1; cdr3_aa: CSARDWGRGYSNQPQHF; cdr3_nt: TGCAGTGCTAGAGACTGGGGGCGCGGGTATAGCAATCAGCCCCAGCATTTT
clone_size: NA; j_call: TRBJ2-7; d_call: TRBD1; v_call: TRBV14; cdr3_aa: CASSPAGTVSEQYF; cdr3_nt: TGTGCCAGCAGCCCAGCCGGGACAGTCAGCGAGCAGTACTTC
clone_size: NA; j_call: TRBJ2-1; d_call: NA; v_call: TRBV7-3; cdr3_aa: CASSLEDAGENEQFF; cdr3_nt: TGTGCCAGCAGCTTAGAAGACGCAGGGGAGAATGAGCAGTTCTTC
clone_size: NA; j_call: TRBJ1-5; d_call: NA; v_call: TRBV12-3/TRBV12-4; cdr3_aa: CASSVNKHQPQHF; cdr3_nt: TGTGCCAGCAGTGTGAACAAGCATCAGCCCCAGCATTTT
clone_size: few; j_call: TRBJ2-5; d_call: TRBD1; v_call: TRBV4-2; cdr3_aa: CASSHPRTGDPSKETQYF; cdr3_nt: TGTGCCAGCAGCCACCCACGGACAGGCGACCCTTCAAAAGAGACCCAGTACTTC
clone_size: NA; j_call: TRBJ2-1; d_call: TRBD2; v_call: TRBV2; cdr3_aa: CASSERTSPLSGQFF; cdr3_nt: TGTGCCAGCAGTGAGAGGACTAGCCCCCTTTCTGGGCAGTTCTTC
clone_size: many; j_call: TRBJ2-4; d_call: TRBD1; v_call: TRBV7-3; cdr3_aa: CASSPPGQAAKNIQYF; cdr3_nt: TGTGCCAGCAGCCCTCCCGGACAGGCCGCTAAAAACATTCAGTACTTC
clone_size: NA; j_call: TRBJ2-1; d_call: TRBD2; v_call: TRBV11-2; cdr3_aa: CASSSQTSGGRSEQFF; cdr3_nt: TGTGCCAGCAGCTCCCAGACTAGCGGGGGGCGGAGTGAGCAGTTCTTC
clone_size: NA; j_call: TRBJ1-5; d_call: NA; v_call: TRBV12-3/TRBV12-4; cdr3_aa: CASLLGRLNQPQHF; cdr3_nt: TGTGCCAGTCTCTTGGGACGGCTCAATCAGCCCCAGCATTTT
clone_size: few; j_call: TRBJ2-1; d_call: TRBD2; v_call: TRBV11-3; cdr3_aa: CASSPRSGGNEQFF; cdr3_nt: TGTGCCAGCAGCCCGCGATCGGGGGGGAATGAGCAGTTCTTC
clone_size: NA; j_call: TRBJ2-5; d_call: NA; v_call: TRBV20-1; cdr3_aa: CSARSERAETQYF; cdr3_nt: TGCAGTGCTAGAAGCGAGAGGGCGGAGACCCAGTACTTC
clone_size: NA; j_call: TRBJ1-2; d_call: NA; v_call: TRBV20-1; cdr3_aa: CSAEVQPLNYGYTF; cdr3_nt: TGCAGTGCGGAGGTACAGCCGCTTAACTATGGCTACACCTTC
clone_size: NA; j_call: TRBJ2-2; d_call: NA; v_call: TRBV7-9; cdr3_aa: CASSLEAVYTGELFF; cdr3_nt: TGTGCCAGCAGCTTAGAGGCAGTCTACACCGGGGAGCTGTTTTTT
clone_size: NA; j_call: TRBJ2-1; d_call: NA; v_call: TRBV4-2; cdr3_aa: CASGAAMNNEQFF; cdr3_nt: TGTGCCAGCGGCGCCGCAATGAACAATGAGCAGTTCTTC
clone_size: few; j_call: TRBJ1-1; d_call: NA; v_call: TRBV9; cdr3_aa: CASSVGTNTEAFF; cdr3_nt: TGTGCCAGCAGCGTAGGGACGAACACTGAAGCTTTCTTT
clone_size: many; j_call: TRBJ2-4; d_call: NA; v_call: TRBV12-3/TRBV12-4; cdr3_aa: CASSLRHKNIQYF; cdr3_nt: TGTGCCAGCAGTTTACGACATAAAAACATTCAGTACTTC
clone_size: NA; j_call: TRBJ2-5; d_call: TRBD1; v_call: TRBV6-2/TRBV6-3; cdr3_aa: CASSSNRGRVETQYF; cdr3_nt: TGTGCCAGCAGTTCCAACAGGGGCAGGGTAGAGACCCAGTACTTC
clone_size: many; j_call: TRBJ1-6; d_call: TRBD1; v_call: TRBV12-3/TRBV12-4; cdr3_aa: CASMTGGGYSPLHF; cdr3_nt: TGTGCCAGTATGACAGGGGGCGGTTATTCACCCCTCCACTTT
clone_size: few; j_call: TRBJ2-3; d_call: TRBD1; v_call: TRBV6-5; cdr3_aa: CASSPTGQGPTDTQYF; cdr3_nt: TGTGCCAGCAGCCCGACCGGACAGGGCCCCACAGATACGCAGTATTTT
clone_size: NA; j_call: TRBJ2-1; d_call: TRBD2; v_call: TRBV9; cdr3_aa: CASSVFPGVAGVFNEQFF; cdr3_nt: TGTGCCAGCAGCGTATTTCCGGGTGTAGCGGGAGTATTCAATGAGCAGTTCTTC
clone_size: few; j_call: TRBJ2-1; d_call: TRBD2; v_call: TRBV5-1; cdr3_aa: CASIEASGGANEQFF; cdr3_nt: TGCGCCAGCATCGAAGCCAGCGGGGGGGCGAATGAGCAGTTCTTC
clone_size: NA; j_call: TRBJ2-5; d_call: NA; v_call: TRBV20-1; cdr3_aa: CSATLEQETQYF; cdr3_nt: TGCAGTGCTACACTAGAACAAGAGACCCAGTACTTC
clone_size: NA; j_call: TRBJ2-3; d_call: NA; v_call: TRBV3-1; cdr3_aa: CASSHLWDRDPDTQYF; cdr3_nt: TGTGCCAGCAGCCACCTATGGGACCGCGACCCAGATACGCAGTATTTT
clone_size: few; j_call: TRBJ2-3; d_call: NA; v_call: TRBV30; cdr3_aa: CAWSVKRAGTSTDTQYF; cdr3_nt: TGTGCCTGGAGTGTGAAGCGGGCCGGAACTAGCACAGATACGCAGTATTTT